This T cell receptor (beta chain) was recovered during a study of T cell responses to AZD1222 COVID-19 vaccine. Whole-study context: Second-dose intervals near 4 or 12 weeks were combined.

The data were produced by immunoSEQ multiplex PCR, yet TCRdb's version contains in-frame clones alone and is incomplete. The sample holds fewer than 130,000 clones; 81% are singletons and the top ten take 3.5% to 5.5%. Points on this clone: Its antigen is still unknown.

Study-wide findings and caveats: Two doses of AZD1222 preceded a rise in Spike-specific TCR breadth and depth. Spike was spanned by vaccine-associated CD4 TCRs, with dominance at 160-218 and 743-854. Only five to seven individuals given AZD1222 were seropositive at baseline.

The junction had 12 bases not matched to a gene; V was cut back by 5 bases and J by 4 bases. Germline values: CDR1 SGHTA, CDR2 FQGNSA. This CDR3 has 18 amino acids. The V call is TRBV7-2, the J call TRBJ2-7; TRBD2 aligns across 15 bases. Material: peripheral blood, obtained on day 0 of AZD1222 vaccination. This receptor was identified in an adult in good health. The DNA for the CDR3 is TGTGCCAGCAGCCGTGGACTAGCGGGGGGGGCTTCCTTATACGAGCAGTACTTC. Protein product: CASSRGLAGGASLYEQYF.